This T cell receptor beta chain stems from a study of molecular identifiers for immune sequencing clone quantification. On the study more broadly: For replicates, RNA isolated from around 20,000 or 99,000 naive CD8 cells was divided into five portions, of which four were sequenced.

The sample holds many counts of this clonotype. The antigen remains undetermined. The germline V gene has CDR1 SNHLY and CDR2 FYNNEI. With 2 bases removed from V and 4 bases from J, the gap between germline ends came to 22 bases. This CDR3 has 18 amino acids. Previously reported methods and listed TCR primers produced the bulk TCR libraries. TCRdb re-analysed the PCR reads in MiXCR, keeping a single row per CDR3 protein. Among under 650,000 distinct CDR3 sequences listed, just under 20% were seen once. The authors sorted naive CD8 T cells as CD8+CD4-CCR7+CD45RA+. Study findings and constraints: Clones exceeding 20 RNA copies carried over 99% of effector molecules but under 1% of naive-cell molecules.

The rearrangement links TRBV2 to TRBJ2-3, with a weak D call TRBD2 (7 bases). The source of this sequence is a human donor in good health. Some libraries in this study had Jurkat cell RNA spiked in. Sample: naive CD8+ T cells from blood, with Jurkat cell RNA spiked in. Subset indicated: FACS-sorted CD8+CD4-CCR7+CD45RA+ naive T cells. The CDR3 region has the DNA TGTGCCAGCAGTGAATTGGTCGGGGGCGCGGGAGCCCCAGATACGCAGTATTTT. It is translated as CASSELVGGAGAPDTQYF.